The clone carrying this TCR beta chain was detected a few times. What it recognizes is unknown. The same CDR3 is also encoded by other DNA sequences in this sample. The record originates from a study of cytomegalovirus exposure and HLA in healthy donors. Findings and caveats of the study: According to the study, 160 or so TCR beta chains were cytomegalovirus-associated.

Germline assignment: CDR1 SGDLS and CDR2 YYNGEE. V was trimmed by 0 bases and J by 1 base, leaving 4 bases between them. The CDR3 has 13 amino acids. Sequenced by immunoSEQ multiplex PCR; TCRdb stores in-frame clones only, minus some. The sample includes 150,000 to 200,000 clones, roughly 80% of them seen just once. Sequencing was performed on PBMCs. This chain joins TRBV9 and TRBJ1-1; D is uncertain. The TCR originated in a man aged 25 to 40 in good health and CMV-seropositive. CDR3 sequence (DNA): TGTGCCAGCAGCGTAGCATCGAACACTGAAGCTTTCTTT. This sequence encodes CASSVASNTEAFF.